This TCR beta chain was recorded in a study of cytomegalovirus exposure and HLA in healthy donors. Findings and limits, study-wide: Reports credit the classifier with highly specific, highly sensitive diagnosis of cytomegalovirus status.

PCR primers comprised 60 Vbeta and 13 Jbeta primers. Generated by immunoSEQ multiplex PCR, the TCRdb table keeps only in-frame clones and is missing some. The data contain around 120,000 clones, about 78% of them singletons. Regarding this clone: No antigen is known for it.

Germline values: CDR1 SGHTA, CDR2 FQGTGA. Trimming at V came to 2 bases and at J to 13 bases, leaving 7 bases not matched to a gene. CDR3 length equals 12 residues. Sequencing used PBMCs. The receptor comes from a human donor in good health. The chain recombines TRBV7-3 with TRBJ1-2; 7 bases line up with TRBD1. The chain's CDR3 is CASSLGGQERTF. The CDR3 DNA is TGTGCCAGCAGCTTAGGTGGACAGGAGCGCACCTTC.